Included here is one T cell receptor (beta chain) sequence, with context. The target antigen is unknown. The method was immunoSEQ multiplex PCR; TCRdb's version includes in-frame clones alone and lacks a portion of them. The data show tens of thousands of clones, approximately 93% seen once. The V end was cut by 0 bases, the J end by 4 bases, with 9 bases between. The length of the CDR3 is 15 residues. Germline values: CDR1 LNHDA, CDR2 SQIVND (reference sequence). The data are from a study of T cells in tuberculosis. Whole-study context: A South African cohort included IGRA-negative adolescents, latently infected IGRA-positive adolescents and adults with active tuberculosis.

Overall study findings and caveats: Smaller alpha distances in active tuberculosis partly reflected shorter CDR3-alpha lengths. GMM-specific TCRs were nearer to active tuberculosis alpha repertoires, suggesting expansion.

The time point was: new active TB diagnosis, blood taken before or within 7 days of starting treatment. This material consisted of PBMCs, taken at tuberculosis diagnosis. The source of this sequence is an adult with tuberculosis. V is TRBV19 and J is TRBJ2-2; a possible D gene is TRBD1 (5 bases). In DNA form, the CDR3 reads TGTGCCAGTAGTATAGAGGCCAGGGCCACCGGGGAGCTGTTTTTT. This translates into CASSIEARATGELFF.